This entry lists 20 T cell receptor delta chains sequenced from one sample in a study of gamma-delta T cells after stem cell transplantation. TCRdb reran clone calling via CATT on the RT-PCR reads. This sample carries about 3,200 delta-chain clones, over 1.5% of them seen once, and the ten largest clones take around 31%. Sequenced sample: gamma-delta T cells. The receptors were gathered from a human donor. It is not recorded whose cells these are; they may come from a transplant donor.

This clone was seen a handful of times. A single base is all that separates this from a far larger clone, so a read error is likely. This sample includes further DNA sequences coding for the same CDR3. The rearrangement links TRDV2 to TRDJ3, with D possibly matching TRDD3 (6 bases). The CDR3 consists of 23 residues. The V end lost 0 bases, the J end lost 0 bases, and 26 bases lay between the germline ends. Germline V gene lookup returns CDR1 GEAIGNYY and CDR2 EKD. The chain's CDR3 is CACDTVVRDTPEETSWDTRQMFF. In DNA, the CDR3 is TGTGCCTGTGACACCGTTGTCCGAGATACGCCGGAAGAAACCTCCTGGGACACCCGACAGATGTTTTTC.

This clone was counted a few times. TCRdb attributes to this sequence the protein of a much larger clone, which differs from the DNA translation at residue 8; a read error is likely, and the protein displayed is translated from the DNA. The V call is TRDV2, the J call TRDJ1; TRDD3 matches at 8 bases. Trimming took 3 bases from V and 0 from J; bases not matched to a gene: 14. Germline CDR1 reads GEAIGNYY; CDR2 reads EKD. This CDR3 has 18 amino acids. The CDR3 DNA reads as TGTGCCTGTGACGCCGTACTGAGGGATACGCGGGACACCGATAAACTCATCTTT. Its translation is CACDAVLRDTRDTDKLIF.

Only a few counts were recorded for this clone. For this DNA, TCRdb reports the protein of a much larger clone, which diverges at residue 15, most likely from a read error; the protein presented here is translated directly from the DNA. J is TRDJ1 and V is TRDV2; TRDD3 aligns across 12 bases. Germline V CDR1 and CDR2: GEAIGNYY, EKD. The CDR3 is made up of 18 amino acids. DNA of the CDR3: TGTGCCTGTGACACCTTAAACCTGGGGGATACGCAAACCGATAACCTCATCTTT. Its translation: CACDTLNLGDTQTDNLIF.

Notes on this clone: TCRdb attributes to this sequence the protein of a much larger clone, which differs from the DNA translation at residue 16; a read error is likely, and the protein displayed is translated from the DNA. V usage is TRDV2 and J usage is TRDJ1; 12 bases fit TRDD3. The germline CDR1 and CDR2 sequences are GEAIGNYY and EKD. This CDR3 comprises 18 residues. The CDR3 is CACDPAGGYGTRTDKPIF. DNA of the CDR3: TGTGCCTGTGACCCCGCTGGGGGATACGGGACAAGGACCGATAAACCCATCTTT.

This clone was seen a few times. This is likely an artifact of a read error, given a far larger clone one base away. In the same sample, other DNA sequences code for this CDR3. The CDR3 coding sequence is TGTGCCTGTGACACGCTGACTGGGGGATACGAGAACACCGATAAGCTCATCTTT. Amino acids: CACDTLTGGYENTDKLIF. The J gene is TRDJ1, the V gene TRDV2; 13 bases are shared with TRDD3. Germline V lookup: CDR1 GEAIGNYY, CDR2 EKD. This CDR3 region has 18 residues.

Only a few counts were recorded for this clone. The chain couples TRDV2 to TRDJ3; a weak D match, TRDD3 (5 bases). This CDR3 spans 18 amino acids. Looked up from germline, CDR1 is GEAIGNYY and CDR2 is EKD. V was pared by 0 bases and J by 1 base, with 12 bases between. The CDR3, as DNA: TGTGCCTGTGACACCGGGGGTGCCGCGTCCTGGGACACCCGACAGATGTTTTTC. Translation gives CACDTGGAASWDTRQMFF.

This clone turned up a few times. The CDR3 DNA reads TGTGCCTGTGACACAGTGGGGGATAAGGGCGATAAACTCATCTTT. It codes for CACDTVGDKGDKLIF. The chain combines TRDV2 with TRDJ1; 9 bases agree with TRDD3. Looked up from germline, CDR1 is GEAIGNYY and CDR2 is EKD. V shed 1 base, J shed 4 bases, and the junction held 6 bases outside the gene matches. This CDR3 is built from 15 residues.

As concerns this clone: A much larger clonotype is one base distant, so this may be a read error. The same CDR3 also results from other DNA sequences found in this sample. The chain has TRDV2 and TRDJ1; 10 bases are a match to TRDD3. The germline V gene has CDR1 GEAIGNYY and CDR2 EKD. This CDR3 contains 21 residues. The CDR3 loop is CACDTLSVLGDAVLYTDKLIF. The CDR3 nucleotides read TGTGCCTGCGACACGTTATCGGTACTGGGGGATGCAGTATTGTACACCGATAAACTCATCTTT.

This clone is medium-sized by share. At the DNA level, this CDR3 is encoded by other sequences in the same sample as well. This chain uses TRDV2 with TRDJ1; 12 positions agree with TRDD3. V lost 3 bases, J lost 2 bases, and 12 bases stayed unmatched. Germline V lookup: CDR1 GEAIGNYY, CDR2 EKD. This CDR3 spans 18 amino acids. Here the CDR3 DNA reads TGTGCCTGTGACGTTCTTACTGGGGGATACAGAATGACCGATAAACTCATCTTT. Translated, it gives CACDVLTGGYRMTDKLIF.

On this clone: This sequence is one base from a far larger clone and is likely a read error. Distinct nucleotide sequences in the sample also encode this CDR3. The chain couples TRDV2 to TRDJ1; D possibly corresponds to TRDD3 (6 bases). Germline V gene data show CDR1 as GEAIGNYY and CDR2 as EKD. The CDR3 length is 19 residues. V was trimmed by 1 base and J by 3 bases, leaving 26 bases between them. The CDR3 reads CACDTLLPTRGSRPDKLIF. CDR3 DNA: TGTGCCTGTGACACTCTGCTTCCAACCCGGGGATCCCGTCCCGATAAACTCATCTTT.

Regarding this clone: A far larger clone is off by one base, so a read error is likely. Other DNA sequences in this sample translate to the same CDR3. The chain links TRDV2 to TRDJ1, with 7 bases that match TRDD3. Germline assignment: CDR1 GEAIGNYY and CDR2 EKD. This CDR3 is 17 amino acids long. The CDR3 DNA follows: TGTGCCTGTGACACCCTCGGGGATAGGGACTACACCGATAAGCTCATCTTT. It is translated as CACDTLGDRDYTDKLIF.

A word on this clone: TCRdb's entry gives the protein of a much larger clone, which mismatches this DNA's translation at residue 3, likely from a read error; the protein reported here is translated from the DNA. The chain is built from TRDV2 and TRDJ2; D might be TRDD3 (6 bases). CDR1 GEAIGNYY and CDR2 EKD come from the germline V gene. The CDR3 consists of 19 residues. CDR3 sequence reads: CAYDTVGGEKATLTAQLFF. In nucleotides, the CDR3 is TGTGCCTATGACACCGTGGGGGGGGAGAAAGCGACTTTGACAGCACAACTCTTCTTT.

This clone was detected only a few times. The protein TCRdb lists belongs to a much larger clone and differs from this DNA's translation at residue 5, which points to a read error; the protein shown is made from the DNA. The CDR3: CACDIVIHTDKLIF. CDR3 DNA sequence: TGTGCCTGTGACATCGTAATTCACACCGATAAACTCATCTTT. The gene calls are TRDV2 and TRDJ1, with no clear D. CDR1 is GEAIGNYY and CDR2 is EKD in the germline V gene. The CDR3 runs to 14 residues. Trimming pared 2 bases from V and 0 bases from J, leaving 9 bases between.

This clone turned up a few times. TCRdb assigns this DNA the protein of a much larger clone, which departs from its translation at residue 14; this likely reflects a read error, and the protein shown comes from translating the DNA. The chain recombines TRDV2 with TRDJ1; 11 bases align to TRDD3. The length of the CDR3 is 25 residues. Germline CDR1 GEAIGNYY, CDR2 EKD. V was pared by 0 bases and J by 2 bases, with 31 bases of the junction left unmatched. CDR3 amino acids: CACDTLNPPILGDRGPDRMTDKLIF. CDR3 coding DNA: TGTGCCTGTGACACCTTAAATCCTCCCATACTGGGGGATAGGGGACCAGACCGTATGACCGATAAACTCATCTTT.

With regard to this clone: Since a much larger clone is just one base distant, this may be a read error. Additional DNA sequences in this sample encode the identical CDR3. V and J are TRDV2 and TRDJ3; 12 bases fit TRDD3. In germline, CDR1 is GEAIGNYY, CDR2 EKD. The CDR3 totals 21 residues. The chain's CDR3 is CACDTVATLGDTTWDTRQMFF. CDR3 sequence (DNA): TGCGCCTGTGACACCGTGGCTACTCTGGGGGATACGACCTGGGACACCCGACAGATGTTTTTC.

This clone was detected a few times. V usage is TRDV2 and J usage is TRDJ1; the D gene is possibly TRDD3 (6 bases). This CDR3 spans 14 amino acids. Trimming left V 2 bases short and J 9 bases short, with 18 bases between. CDR1 is GEAIGNYY and CDR2 is EKD in the germline V gene. CDR3 sequence reads: CACDSVGGSGELIF. The CDR3 DNA is TGTGCCTGTGACAGTGTGGGGGGGTCAGGTGAACTCATCTTT.

This clone has just a few counts. A far larger clone is a single base away, which makes a read error likely. This sample also contains other DNA sequences that code for the same CDR3. The CDR3 is CACDTVLLGDTQNHDKLIF. In nucleotides, the CDR3 is TGTGCCTGCGACACCGTACTCCTGGGGGATACTCAGAACCACGATAAACTCATCTTT. This chain joins TRDV2 and TRDJ1, with 11 bases aligning to TRDD3. Germline-derived CDR1 and CDR2 are GEAIGNYY and EKD. CDR3 length equals 19 residues.

As to this clone: This likely reflects a read error, since a far larger clone is one base away. The chain uses TRDV2 and TRDJ1; 11 positions agree with TRDD3. V lost 0 bases, J lost 2 bases, and 31 bases stayed unmatched. The CDR3 covers 25 residues. Germline assignment: CDR1 GEAIGNYY and CDR2 EKD. In nucleotides, the CDR3 is TGTGCCTGTGACACCTTAAATCTTCCCATACTGGGGGATAAGGGACCAGACCGTATGACCGATAAACTCATCTTT. This codes for CACDTLNLPILGDKGPDRMTDKLIF.

In the case of this clone: Being one base from a much bigger clone, this may be a read error. Additional DNA sequences in this sample encode the identical CDR3. The rearrangement links TRDV2 to TRDJ3, with D unclear. This CDR3 has 21 residues. In germline, CDR1 is GEAIGNYY, CDR2 EKD. This chain's CDR3 is CACDTAQTLDSFSWDTRQMFF. In DNA form, the CDR3 reads TGCGCCTGTGACACCGCACAGACTCTGGACTCATTCTCCTGGGACACCCGACAGATGTTTTTC.

This clone was counted only a few times. This sequence is one base from a far larger clone and is likely a read error. The same CDR3 also results from other DNA sequences found in this sample. The J gene is TRDJ1, the V gene TRDV2; either TRDD2 or TRDD3 may supply D (5 bases each). Germline V gives CDR1 GEAIGNYY, CDR2 EKD. This CDR3 contains 22 residues. The CDR3 region is CACDPLPNLLGRTLGNTDKLIF. CDR3 coding DNA: TGTGCCTGTGACCCGCTTCCAAATCTGCTGGGTCGAACCCTTGGGAACACCGATAAACTCATCTTC.